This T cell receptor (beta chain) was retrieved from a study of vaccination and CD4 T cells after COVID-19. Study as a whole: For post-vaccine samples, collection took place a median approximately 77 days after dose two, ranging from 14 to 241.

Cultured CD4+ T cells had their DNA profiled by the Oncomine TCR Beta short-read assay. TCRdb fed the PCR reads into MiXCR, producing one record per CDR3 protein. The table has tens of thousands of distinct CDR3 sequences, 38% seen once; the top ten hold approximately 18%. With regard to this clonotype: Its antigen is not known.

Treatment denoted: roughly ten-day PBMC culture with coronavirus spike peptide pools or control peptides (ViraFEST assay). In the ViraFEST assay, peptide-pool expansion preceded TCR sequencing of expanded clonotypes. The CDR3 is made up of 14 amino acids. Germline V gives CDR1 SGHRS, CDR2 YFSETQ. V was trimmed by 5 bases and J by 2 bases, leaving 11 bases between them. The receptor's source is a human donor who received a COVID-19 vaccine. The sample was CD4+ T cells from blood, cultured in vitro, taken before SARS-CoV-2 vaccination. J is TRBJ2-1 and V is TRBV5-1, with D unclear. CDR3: CASSRNGAYNEQFF. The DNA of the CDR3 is TGCGCCAGCAGTCGAAATGGGGCCTACAATGAGCAGTTCTTC.